In this sample, the clone carrying this T cell receptor beta chain turned up many times. What it binds is unknown. A unique molecular identifier was attached to every TCR cDNA molecule. TCRdb redid the calling of the 5' RACE reads with MiXCR, one entry per CDR3 protein. The sample has a few thousand distinct CDR3 sequences, about 17% seen once. The data were taken from a study of spatial heterogeneity in lung cancer. Study information: Sequencing consistently turned up more beta-chain sequences than alpha-chain sequences. General study results and limits: Intratumoral expanded alpha and beta TCR counts were found to track tumor mutation counts.

Stated time point: sample taken at primary tumor resection. Samples were obtained from around 72 donors, all untreated early-stage non-small cell lung cancer patients. The authors sequenced whole RNA from tumor, nontumor lung or frozen PBMC without sorting. This CDR3 has 13 residues. Unmatched junction bases numbered 12, after V lost 8 bases and J lost 10 bases. The germline CDR1 and CDR2 sequences are WSHSY and SAAADI. The chain combines TRBV10-2 with TRBJ2-3; 7 bases align to TRBD1. The sample was lung tumor tissue, taken at surgery. The receptor was isolated from a male donor with early-stage non-small cell lung cancer. The CDR3 coding sequence is TGCGCCAGCGTTGGAAATAGGGGGCGGGCGCAGTATTTT. This codes for CASVGNRGRAQYF.